A selection of T cell receptor beta chains follows, all from one sample in a study of T-cell reconstitution after alpha-beta-depleted transplantation in children. TCRdb called the PCR reads again in MiXCR, with one record for every CDR3 protein. The sample has around 800,000 distinct CDR3 sequences, roughly 15% seen once. The specimen was PBMCs, mostly from graft donor cells, collected 360 days after TCRalphabeta/CD19-depleted stem cell transplant. The receptors come from a male patient aged 5 to 17 who had a stem cell transplant for acute lymphoblastic leukemia, so the T cells may come from the graft donor. The CDR3 runs from the conserved cysteine through the conserved F or W. Fields, in order: clone size, V gene, D gene, J gene, CDR3 protein, CDR3 DNA. D genes are given only for firm matches. Rows give clone size only sometimes, using once, few, many, or a class for an expanded clone.

>NA|TRBV24-1|NA|TRBJ2-5
CATSIVLGRQSAQETQYF
TGTGCCACCAGCATAGTCTTAGGAAGACAGTCGGCTCAAGAGACCCAGTACTTC
>few|TRBV11-2|TRBD2|TRBJ2-7
CASSFERGKLYEQYF
TGTGCCAGCAGCTTCGAGCGGGGCAAGTTGTACGAGCAGTACTTC
>few|TRBV7-7|TRBD2|TRBJ2-1
CASSLLAGGEEQFF
TGTGCCAGCAGCTTATTAGCGGGAGGGGAAGAGCAGTTCTTC
>few|TRBV29-1|TRBD1|TRBJ2-1
CSVDGYTGQVYNEQFF
TGCAGCGTTGATGGGTACACCGGACAGGTCTACAATGAGCAGTTCTTC
>few|TRBV27|TRBD1|TRBJ2-6
CASRRTGSSGANVLTF
TGTGCCAGCAGGAGGACAGGGAGCTCTGGGGCCAACGTCCTGACTTTC
>NA|TRBV7-2|NA|TRBJ2-7
CASSLALGGYSYEQYF
TGTGCCAGCAGCTTAGCGCTCGGGGGATACTCCTACGAGCAGTACTTC
>few|TRBV10-3|TRBD1|TRBJ1-2
CAISESVRQGNYGYTF
TGTGCCATCAGTGAGTCCGTACGACAGGGGAACTATGGCTACACCTTC
>few|TRBV12-3/TRBV12-4|TRBD1|TRBJ2-1
CASSLRDRLLNEQFF
TGTGCCAGCAGTTTAAGGGACAGGCTGCTCAATGAGCAGTTCTTC
>once|TRBV25-1|NA|TRBJ2-1
CASSALRIGSYYNEQFF
TGTGCCAGCAGTGCCCTCCGGATAGGCAGCTACTACAATGAGCAGTTCTTC
>few|TRBV25-1|NA|TRBJ2-3
CASSEDSHPPTDTQYF
TGTGCCAGCAGTGAGGACAGCCACCCCCCCACAGATACGCAGTATTTT
>few|TRBV5-1|TRBD1|TRBJ1-1
CASSLHRGGSTEAFF
TGCGCCAGCAGCTTACACAGGGGAGGCAGCACTGAAGCTTTCTTT
>NA|TRBV25-1|NA|TRBJ1-1
CASSEFGHEAFF
TGTGCCAGCAGTGAGTTCGGCCATGAAGCTTTCTTT
>NA|TRBV29-1|NA|TRBJ2-6
CSAQTGLSSGANVLTF
TGCAGCGCCCAAACAGGGTTGAGCTCTGGGGCCAACGTCCTGACTTTC
>few|TRBV20-1|TRBD1|TRBJ1-1
CSASDQGVSEAFF
TGCAGTGCTAGTGACCAGGGGGTCTCTGAAGCTTTCTTT
>NA|TRBV7-3|TRBD2|TRBJ2-1
CASSLMATSGRAWNEQFF
TGTGCCAGCAGCTTAATGGCGACTAGCGGGAGGGCCTGGAATGAGCAGTTCTTC
>NA|TRBV5-1|NA|TRBJ1-2
CASRGIRDGYTF
TGCGCCAGCAGGGGGATCCGGGATGGCTACACCTTC
>few|TRBV7-2|NA|TRBJ2-4
CASSLAPGLRTKNIQYF
TGTGCCAGCAGCTTAGCCCCGGGGCTTAGGACCAAAAACATTCAGTACTTC
>NA|TRBV19|NA|TRBJ1-1
CASTPGAGKTTEAFF
TGTGCCAGTACCCCAGGAGCAGGGAAGACCACTGAAGCTTTCTTT
>NA|TRBV10-3|TRBD2|TRBJ2-1
CAIKPGTNVNNEQFF
TGTGCCATCAAGCCCGGGACTAATGTGAACAATGAGCAGTTCTTC
>NA|TRBV7-8|TRBD2|TRBJ2-1
CASSLVTASGSQQFF
TGTGCCAGCAGCTTAGTTACGGCTAGCGGGAGTCAGCAGTTCTTC
>NA|TRBV2|TRBD2|TRBJ2-2
CASSPPVAGGIGELFF
TGTGCCAGCAGTCCCCCTGTAGCGGGAGGAATCGGGGAGCTGTTTTTT
>NA|TRBV27|TRBD2|TRBJ2-1
CASRDSGSSYNEQFF
TGTGCCAGCCGAGATAGCGGGAGCTCCTACAATGAGCAGTTCTTC
>NA|TRBV7-9|NA|TRBJ1-1
CASSPGAYDRGTEAFF
TGTGCCAGCAGCCCAGGGGCCTACGACCGAGGCACTGAAGCTTTCTTT
>few|TRBV29-1|NA|TRBJ1-1
CSGKGVWGAFTEAFF
TGCAGCGGGAAAGGGGTATGGGGGGCCTTCACTGAAGCTTTCTTT
>many|TRBV5-1|TRBD1|TRBJ1-1
CASSFGQGAVTEAFF
TGCGCCAGCAGCTTTGGGCAGGGGGCCGTCACTGAAGCTTTCTTT
>few|TRBV30|NA|TRBJ2-7
CAWSVGQDEQYF
TGTGCCTGGAGTGTAGGCCAGGACGAGCAGTACTTC
>few|TRBV7-3|NA|TRBJ1-6
CASSPDGQVNSPLHF
TGTGCCAGCAGCCCCGACGGGCAAGTGAATTCACCCCTCCACTTT
>many|TRBV12-3/TRBV12-4|TRBD2|TRBJ2-3
CASSLRTSGRADTQYF
TGTGCCAGCAGTCTAAGGACTAGCGGGAGGGCAGATACGCAGTATTTT
>NA|TRBV20-1|TRBD2|TRBJ2-3
CSGQRRLAGLSRADTQYF
TGCAGTGGCCAAAGAAGACTAGCGGGACTATCGAGGGCAGATACGCAGTATTTT
>NA|TRBV4-1|NA|TRBJ2-7
CASSQDRSGYYEQYF
TGCGCCAGCAGCCAAGATCGGAGCGGCTACTACGAGCAGTACTTC
>few|TRBV7-7|NA|TRBJ2-3
CASSLGPVDTQYF
TGTGCCAGCAGCTTAGGCCCGGTTGATACGCAGTATTTT
>NA|TRBV4-1|NA|TRBJ1-2
CASSQGYLGSNYGYTF
TGCGCCAGCAGCCAAGGGTACCTTGGCAGTAACTATGGCTACACCTTC
>NA|TRBV5-1|NA|TRBJ1-1
CASSSRAGEAFF
TGCGCCAGCAGCTCCAGGGCTGGTGAAGCTTTCTTT
>NA|TRBV18|TRBD2|TRBJ2-7
CASSGLAGGGPYEQYF
TGTGCCAGCTCCGGACTAGCGGGAGGAGGACCTTACGAGCAGTACTTC
>few|TRBV14|NA|TRBJ2-2
CASSPPRRETGELFF
TGTGCCAGCAGCCCCCCGAGGCGGGAAACCGGGGAGCTGTTTTTT
>NA|TRBV11-2|TRBD1|TRBJ2-3
CASNRGTGVGTDTQYF
TGTGCCAGCAACCGTGGGACAGGGGTGGGCACAGATACGCAGTATTTT
>few|TRBV7-2|NA|TRBJ1-5
CASSLGLGQLSNQPQHF
TGTGCCAGCAGCTTAGGCCTCGGCCAACTTAGCAATCAGCCCCAGCATTTT
>NA|TRBV7-3|NA|TRBJ2-1
CASSSYPKREQFF
TGTGCCAGCAGCTCCTATCCTAAGCGAGAGCAGTTCTTC
>many|TRBV5-1|NA|TRBJ2-7
CASSSQGPNYEQYF
TGCGCCAGCAGCTCACAGGGTCCGAACTACGAGCAGTACTTC
>NA|TRBV27|NA|TRBJ1-5
CASSLWGVGNQPQHF
TGTGCCAGCAGTTTGTGGGGAGTTGGCAATCAGCCCCAGCATTTT